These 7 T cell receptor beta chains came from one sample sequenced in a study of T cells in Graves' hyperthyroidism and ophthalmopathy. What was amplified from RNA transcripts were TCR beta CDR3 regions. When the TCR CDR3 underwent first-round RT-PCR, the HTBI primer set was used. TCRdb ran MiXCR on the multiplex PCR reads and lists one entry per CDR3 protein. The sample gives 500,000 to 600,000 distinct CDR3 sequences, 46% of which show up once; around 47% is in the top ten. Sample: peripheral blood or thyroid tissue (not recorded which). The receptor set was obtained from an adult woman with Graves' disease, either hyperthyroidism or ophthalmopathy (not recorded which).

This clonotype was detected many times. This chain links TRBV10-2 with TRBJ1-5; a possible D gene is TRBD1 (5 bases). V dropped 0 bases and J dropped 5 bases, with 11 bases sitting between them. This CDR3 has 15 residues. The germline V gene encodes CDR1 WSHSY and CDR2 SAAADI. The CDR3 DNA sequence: TGCGCCAGCAGTGAGTCCTCGGGGGGGGATCAGCCCCAGCATTTT. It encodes CASSESSGGDQPQHF.

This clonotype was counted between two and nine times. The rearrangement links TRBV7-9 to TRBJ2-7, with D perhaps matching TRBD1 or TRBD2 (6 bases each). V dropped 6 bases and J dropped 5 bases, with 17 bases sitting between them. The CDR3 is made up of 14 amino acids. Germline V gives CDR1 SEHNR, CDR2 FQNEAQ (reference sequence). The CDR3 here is CASSSRGRGHEQYF. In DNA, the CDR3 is TGTGCCAGCAGTTCCCGGGGTCGGGGGCACGAGCAGTACTTC.

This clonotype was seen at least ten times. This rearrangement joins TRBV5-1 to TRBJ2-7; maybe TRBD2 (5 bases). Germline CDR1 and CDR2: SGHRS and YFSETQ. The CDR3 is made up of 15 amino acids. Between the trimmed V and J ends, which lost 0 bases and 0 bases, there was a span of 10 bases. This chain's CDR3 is CASSLVGLSSYEQYF. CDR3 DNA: TGCGCCAGCAGCTTGGTCGGACTGAGCTCCTACGAGCAGTACTTC.

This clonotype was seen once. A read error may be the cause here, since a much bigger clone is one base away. The CDR3 DNA reads as TGTGCCAGCAGCTTAGGGTCTAGCGAGGCCGGCCCTGGCTACGAGCAGTACTTC. Residues: CASSLGSSEAGPGYEQYF. The chain couples TRBV7-9 to TRBJ2-7; TRBD2 is a possible D gene (6 bases). V gave up 1 base and J gave up 3 bases, with 22 bases separating them. CDR1 and CDR2 (germline): SEHNR, FQNEAQ (reference sequence). The CDR3 covers 18 residues.

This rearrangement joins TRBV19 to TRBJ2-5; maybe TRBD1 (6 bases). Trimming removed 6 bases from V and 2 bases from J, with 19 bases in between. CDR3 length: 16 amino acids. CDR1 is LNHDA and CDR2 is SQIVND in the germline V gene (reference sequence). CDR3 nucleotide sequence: TGTGCCAGTAGCCACGTCCCGGGACACCATCAAGAGACCCAGTACTTC. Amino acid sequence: CASSHVPGHHQETQYF.

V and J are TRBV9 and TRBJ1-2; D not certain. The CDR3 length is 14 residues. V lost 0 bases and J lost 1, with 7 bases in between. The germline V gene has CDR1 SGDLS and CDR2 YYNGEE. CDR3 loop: CASSVDVDNYGYTF. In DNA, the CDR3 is TGTGCCAGCAGCGTAGATGTCGATAACTATGGCTACACCTTC. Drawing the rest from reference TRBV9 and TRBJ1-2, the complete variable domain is DSGVTQTPKHLITATGQRVTLRCSPRSGDLSVYWYQQSLDQGLQFLIQYYNGEERAKGNILERFSAQQFPDLHSELNLSSLELGDSALYFCASSVDVDNYGYTFGSGTRLTVV.

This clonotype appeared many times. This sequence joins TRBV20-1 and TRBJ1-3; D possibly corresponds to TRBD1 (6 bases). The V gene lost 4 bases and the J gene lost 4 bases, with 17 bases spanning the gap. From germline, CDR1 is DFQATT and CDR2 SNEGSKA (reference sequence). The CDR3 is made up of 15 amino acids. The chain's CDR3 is CSAMNGGARGNTIYF. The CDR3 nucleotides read TGCAGTGCTATGAACGGGGGGGCGCGAGGAAACACCATATATTTT.